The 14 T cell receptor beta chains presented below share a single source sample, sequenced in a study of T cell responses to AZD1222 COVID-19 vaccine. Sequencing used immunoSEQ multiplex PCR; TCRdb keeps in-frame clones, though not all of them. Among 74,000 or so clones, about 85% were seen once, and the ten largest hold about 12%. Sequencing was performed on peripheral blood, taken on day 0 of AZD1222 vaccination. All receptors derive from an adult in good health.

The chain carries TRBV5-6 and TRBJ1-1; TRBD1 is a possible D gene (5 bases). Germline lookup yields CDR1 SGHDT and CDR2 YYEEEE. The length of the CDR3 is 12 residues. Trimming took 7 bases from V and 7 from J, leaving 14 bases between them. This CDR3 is CASFQRGVEAFF. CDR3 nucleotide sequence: TGTGCCAGCTTTCAACGGGGGGTTGAAGCTTTCTTT.

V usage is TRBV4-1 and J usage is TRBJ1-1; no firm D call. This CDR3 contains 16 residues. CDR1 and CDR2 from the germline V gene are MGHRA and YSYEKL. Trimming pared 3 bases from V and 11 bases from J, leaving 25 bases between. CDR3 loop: CASSHPAGDFLEAAFF. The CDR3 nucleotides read TGCGCCAGCAGCCACCCCGCCGGGGATTTTTTGGAGGCGGCTTTCTTT.

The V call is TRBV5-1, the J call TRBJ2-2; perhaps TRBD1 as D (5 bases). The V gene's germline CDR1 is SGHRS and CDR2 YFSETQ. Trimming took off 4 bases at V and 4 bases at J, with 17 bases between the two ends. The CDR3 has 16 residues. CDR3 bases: TGCGCCAGCAGCCCTCGGCCCTGGGGCGCCACCGGGGAGCTGTTTTTT. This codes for CASSPRPWGATGELFF.

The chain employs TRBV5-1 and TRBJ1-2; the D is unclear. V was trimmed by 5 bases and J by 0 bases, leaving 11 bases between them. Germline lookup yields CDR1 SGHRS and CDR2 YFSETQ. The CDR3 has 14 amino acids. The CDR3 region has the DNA TGCGCCAGCAGTTTGACCGAAGCTAACTATGGCTACACCTTC. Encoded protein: CASSLTEANYGYTF.

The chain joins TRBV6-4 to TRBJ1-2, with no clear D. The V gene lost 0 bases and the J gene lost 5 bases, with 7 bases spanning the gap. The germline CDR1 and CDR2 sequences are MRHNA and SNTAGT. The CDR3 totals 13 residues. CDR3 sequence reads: CASSDSGGYGYTF. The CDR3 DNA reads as TGTGCCAGCAGTGACTCCGGCGGGTATGGCTACACCTTC.

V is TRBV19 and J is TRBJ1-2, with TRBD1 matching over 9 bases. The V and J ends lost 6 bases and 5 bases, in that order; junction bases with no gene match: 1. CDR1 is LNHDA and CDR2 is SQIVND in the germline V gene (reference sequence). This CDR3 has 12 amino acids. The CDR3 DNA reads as TGTGCCAGTAGCGACAGGGGGTATGGCTACACCTTC. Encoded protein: CASSDRGYGYTF. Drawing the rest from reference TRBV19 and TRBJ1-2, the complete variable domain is DGGITQSPKYLFRKEGQNVTLSCEQNLNHDAMYWYRQDPGQGLRLIYYSQIVNDFQKGDIAEGYSVSREKKESFPLTVTSAQKNPTAFYLCASSDRGYGYTFGSGTRLTVV.

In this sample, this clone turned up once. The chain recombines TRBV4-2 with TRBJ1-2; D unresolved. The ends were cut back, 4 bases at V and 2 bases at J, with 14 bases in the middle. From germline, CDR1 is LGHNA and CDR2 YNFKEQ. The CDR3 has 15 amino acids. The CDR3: CASSPSSGENYGYTF. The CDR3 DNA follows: TGTGCCAGCAGCCCTTCCTCCGGGGAGAACTATGGCTACACCTTC.

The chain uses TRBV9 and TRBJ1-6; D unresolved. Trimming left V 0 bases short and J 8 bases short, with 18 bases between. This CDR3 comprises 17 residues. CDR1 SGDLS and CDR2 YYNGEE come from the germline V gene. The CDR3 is CASSVAPIGYRDSPLHF. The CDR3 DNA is TGTGCCAGCAGCGTAGCCCCGATCGGCTACCGGGATTCACCCCTCCACTTT.

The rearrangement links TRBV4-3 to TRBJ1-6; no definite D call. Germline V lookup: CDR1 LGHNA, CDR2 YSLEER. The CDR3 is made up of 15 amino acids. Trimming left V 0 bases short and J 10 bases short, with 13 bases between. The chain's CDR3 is CASSQDLQRESPLHF. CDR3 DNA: TGCGCCAGCAGCCAAGACTTGCAAAGGGAGTCACCCCTCCACTTT.

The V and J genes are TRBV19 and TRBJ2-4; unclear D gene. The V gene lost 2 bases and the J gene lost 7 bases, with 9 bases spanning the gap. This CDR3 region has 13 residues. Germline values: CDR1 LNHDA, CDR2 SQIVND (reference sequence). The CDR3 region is CASSIRPTNIQYF. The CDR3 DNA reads TGTGCCAGTAGTATACGGCCTACCAACATTCAGTACTTC.

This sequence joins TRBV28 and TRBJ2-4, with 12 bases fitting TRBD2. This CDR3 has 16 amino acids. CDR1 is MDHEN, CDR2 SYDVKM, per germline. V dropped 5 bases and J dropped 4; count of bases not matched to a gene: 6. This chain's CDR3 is CASSPGLAGMKNIQYF. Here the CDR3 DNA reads TGTGCCAGCAGTCCCGGACTAGCGGGGATGAAAAACATTCAGTACTTC.

CDR3 loop: CASISEWGSGEQFF. Written as DNA, the CDR3 is TGCGCCAGCATTTCGGAATGGGGTTCCGGTGAGCAGTTCTTC. V usage is TRBV4-1 and J usage is TRBJ2-1, with D uncertain. Germline CDR1 and CDR2: MGHRA and YSYEKL. Trimming removed 7 bases at V and 9 bases at J, with 19 bases between. This CDR3 has 14 amino acids.

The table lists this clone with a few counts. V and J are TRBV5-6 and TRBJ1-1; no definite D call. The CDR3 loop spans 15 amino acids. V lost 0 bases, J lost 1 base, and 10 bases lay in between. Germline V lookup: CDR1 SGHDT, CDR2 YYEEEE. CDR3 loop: CASSLGGWSNTEAFF. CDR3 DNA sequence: TGTGCCAGCAGCTTGGGGGGATGGTCGAACACTGAAGCTTTCTTT.

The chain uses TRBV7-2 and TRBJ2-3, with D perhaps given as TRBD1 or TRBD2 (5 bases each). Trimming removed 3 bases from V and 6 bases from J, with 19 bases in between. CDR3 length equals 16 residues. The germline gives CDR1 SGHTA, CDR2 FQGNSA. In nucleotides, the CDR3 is TGTGCCAGCAGCTTCAACTCGGTGGGGGTGGGTGATACGCAGTATTTT. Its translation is CASSFNSVGVGDTQYF.